This entry lists 8 T cell receptor beta chains sequenced from one sample in a study of T cell repertoires in cytomegalovirus infection. No cognate antigen is known for these TCRs. Via MiXCR, TCRdb re-called the reads, giving one row per CDR3 protein. The repertoire holds about 52,000 distinct CDR3 sequences, with roughly a fifth as singletons. The source was CD8+ T cells from cultured PBMCs, collected from culture after CMV antigen stimulation. These receptors came from a human donor in good health (CMV status not recorded). Some clones in this sample may be carry-over from other donors' samples.

There are a few counts of this clonotype. The V gene is TRBV6-6, the J gene TRBJ2-1; 9 nucleotides match TRBD1. Unmatched junction bases numbered 2, after V lost 7 bases and J lost 4 bases. The CDR3 is 13 amino acids. Germline V lookup: CDR1 MNHNY, CDR2 SVGAGI (reference sequence). The CDR3: CASTGTGYNEQFF. The CDR3 region has the DNA TGTGCCAGCACTGGGACAGGGTACAATGAGCAGTTCTTC.

The V gene is TRBV11-2, the J gene TRBJ1-2, with a tentative D call TRBD1 (5 bases). The CDR3 length is 13 residues. V lost 1 base, J lost 3 bases, and 6 bases lay in between. Per germline, CDR1 SGHAT and CDR2 FQNNGV. CDR3 sequence: CASSLGRDYGYTF. CDR3 bases: TGTGCCAGCAGCTTAGGCAGGGACTATGGCTACACCTTC.

This clonotype was picked up a small number of times. This rearrangement joins TRBV7-2 to TRBJ2-1; the match to TRBD2 covers 12 bases. The CDR3 is 15 amino acids. J gave up 9 bases and V 5 bases, and 8 bases lay outside the gene matches. Germline CDR1 SGHTA, CDR2 FQGNSA. CDR3 sequence: CASSGLAGGPGEQFF. DNA of the CDR3: TGTGCCAGCAGCGGTCTAGCGGGGGGGCCGGGTGAGCAGTTCTTC.

This rearrangement joins TRBV5-6 to TRBJ1-5, with D unresolved. The CDR3 is 13 amino acids. CDR1 and CDR2 (germline): SGHDT, YYEEEE. V lost 0 bases, J lost 7 bases, and 8 bases lay in between. Written as DNA, the CDR3 is TGTGCCAGCAGCTTGGCCGAGGGCCAGCCCCAGCATTTT. Amino acids: CASSLAEGQPQHF.

This clonotype turned up a few times. This chain joins TRBV12-3 or TRBV12-4 and TRBJ1-1; a weak D match, TRBD1 (5 bases). The CDR3 is 14 amino acids. With 6 bases removed from V and 2 bases from J, the gap between germline ends came to 13 bases. CDR3 in amino acids: CASRSPQGNTEAFF. The CDR3 nucleotides are TGTGCCAGCAGGTCCCCCCAGGGTAACACTGAAGCTTTCTTT.

V gene TRBV7-6 combines with J gene TRBJ2-2; TRBD2 matches 10 bases. This CDR3 has 15 residues. The V segment lost 5 bases and the J segment 7 bases; nucleotides outside the gene matches: 7. From germline, CDR1 is SGHVS and CDR2 FNYEAQ. In DNA form, the CDR3 reads TGTGCCAGCAGCCTCCCCAAGCGGGGGGGCGGGGAGCTGTTTTTT. This encodes CASSLPKRGGGELFF.

In its sample, this clonotype was seen a few times. The chain recombines TRBV7-6 with TRBJ1-6; TRBD1 aligns across 8 bases. Germline CDR1 SGHVS, CDR2 FNYEAQ. V lost 1 base and J lost 9; bases outside the gene matches: 5. CDR3 length: 15 residues. The CDR3: CASSLGTGGASPLHF. DNA for the CDR3: TGTGCCAGCAGCTTAGGAACAGGGGGTGCTTCACCCCTCCACTTT.

This clonotype was found a few times. The chain carries TRBV19 and TRBJ1-5; D is uncertain. The CDR3 covers 17 residues. Per germline, CDR1 LNHDA and CDR2 SQIVND (reference sequence). V lost 3 bases, J lost 0 bases, and 15 bases lay in between. The CDR3 coding sequence is TGTGCCAGTAGTATCGGTGGATCGGAATATAGCAATCAGCCCCAGCATTTT. Its translation: CASSIGGSEYSNQPQHF.